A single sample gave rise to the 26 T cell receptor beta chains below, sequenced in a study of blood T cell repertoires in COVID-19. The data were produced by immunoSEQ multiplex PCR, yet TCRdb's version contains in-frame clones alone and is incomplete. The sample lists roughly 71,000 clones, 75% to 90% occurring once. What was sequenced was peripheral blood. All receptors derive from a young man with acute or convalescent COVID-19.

The chain's CDR3 is CASSQDGLNTGELFF. CDR3 DNA: TGTGCCAGCAGCCAAGACGGACTAAACACCGGGGAGCTGTTTTTT. The chain links TRBV4-2 to TRBJ2-2, with D perhaps matching TRBD2 (6 bases). The CDR3 length is 15 residues. Trimming removed 0 bases at V and 2 bases at J, with 7 bases between. The germline V gene encodes CDR1 LGHNA and CDR2 YNFKEQ.

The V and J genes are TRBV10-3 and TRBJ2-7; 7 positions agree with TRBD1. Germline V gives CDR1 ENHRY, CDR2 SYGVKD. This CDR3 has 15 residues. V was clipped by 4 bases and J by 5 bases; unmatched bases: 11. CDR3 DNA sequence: TGTGCCATCAGTGTGAGGGGGCTCTCGGGCAACGAGCAGTACTTC. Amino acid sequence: CAISVRGLSGNEQYF.

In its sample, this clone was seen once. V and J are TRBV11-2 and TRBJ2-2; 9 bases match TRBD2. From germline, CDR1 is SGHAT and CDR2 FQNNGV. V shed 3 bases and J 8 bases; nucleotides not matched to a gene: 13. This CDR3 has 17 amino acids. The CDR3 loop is CASSFWLAGTPGGELFF. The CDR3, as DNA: TGTGCCAGCAGCTTTTGGCTAGCGGGGACCCCAGGGGGGGAGCTGTTTTTT.

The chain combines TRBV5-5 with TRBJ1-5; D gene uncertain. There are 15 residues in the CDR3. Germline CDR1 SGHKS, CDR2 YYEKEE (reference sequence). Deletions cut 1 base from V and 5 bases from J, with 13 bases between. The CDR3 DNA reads TGTGCCAGCAGCTTGCTTGTTGGGAGCGATCAGCCCCAGCATTTT. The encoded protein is CASSLLVGSDQPQHF.

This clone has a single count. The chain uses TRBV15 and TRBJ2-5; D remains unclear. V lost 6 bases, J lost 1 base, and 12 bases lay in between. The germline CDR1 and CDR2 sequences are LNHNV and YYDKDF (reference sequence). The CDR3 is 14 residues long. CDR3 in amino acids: CATSGSFIQETQYF. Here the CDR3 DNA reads TGTGCCACCAGTGGCAGTTTTATCCAAGAGACCCAGTACTTC.

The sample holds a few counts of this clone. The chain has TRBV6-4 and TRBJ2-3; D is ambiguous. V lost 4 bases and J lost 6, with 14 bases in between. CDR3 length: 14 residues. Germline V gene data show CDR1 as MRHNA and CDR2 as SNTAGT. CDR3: CASSASATSDTQYF. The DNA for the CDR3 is TGTGCCAGCAGTGCCTCGGCGACTTCGGATACGCAGTATTTT.

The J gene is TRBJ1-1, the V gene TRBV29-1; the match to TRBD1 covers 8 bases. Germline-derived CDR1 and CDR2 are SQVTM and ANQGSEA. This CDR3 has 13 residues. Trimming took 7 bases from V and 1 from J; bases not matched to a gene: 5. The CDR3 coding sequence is TGCAGCGGGGGGGGACAGGAGAACACTGAAGCTTTCTTT. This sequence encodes CSGGGQENTEAFF.

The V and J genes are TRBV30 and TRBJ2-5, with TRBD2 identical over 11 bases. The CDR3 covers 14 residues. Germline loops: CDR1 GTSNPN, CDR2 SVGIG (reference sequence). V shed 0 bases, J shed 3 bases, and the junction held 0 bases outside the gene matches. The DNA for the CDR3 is TGTGCCTGGAGTGTGGGACTAGCGGAAGAGACCCAGTACTTC. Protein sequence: CAWSVGLAEETQYF.

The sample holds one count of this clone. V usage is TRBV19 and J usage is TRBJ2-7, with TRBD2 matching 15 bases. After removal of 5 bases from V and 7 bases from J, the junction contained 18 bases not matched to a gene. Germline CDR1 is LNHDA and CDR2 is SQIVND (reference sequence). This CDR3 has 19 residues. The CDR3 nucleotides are TGTGCCAGTAGTTACGCCGGACTAGCGGGAGGGGTCCTAGGAGGTGAGCAGTACTTC. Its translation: CASSYAGLAGGVLGGEQYF. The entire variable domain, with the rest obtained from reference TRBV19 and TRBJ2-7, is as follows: DGGITQSPKYLFRKEGQNVTLSCEQNLNHDAMYWYRQDPGQGLRLIYYSQIVNDFQKGDIAEGYSVSREKKESFPLTVTSAQKNPTAFYLCASSYAGLAGGVLGGEQYFGPGTRLTVT.

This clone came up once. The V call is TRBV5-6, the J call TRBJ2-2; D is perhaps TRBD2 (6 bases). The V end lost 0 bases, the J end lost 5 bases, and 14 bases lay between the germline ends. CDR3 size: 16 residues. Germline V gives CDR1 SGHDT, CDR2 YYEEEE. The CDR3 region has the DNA TGTGCCAGCAGCTTGGACCCGGGAGTCGGTACCGGGGAGCTGTTTTTT. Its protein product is CASSLDPGVGTGELFF. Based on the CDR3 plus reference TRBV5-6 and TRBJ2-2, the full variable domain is DAGVTQSPTHLIKTRGQQVTLRCSPKSGHDTVSWYQQALGQGPQFIFQYYEEEERQRGNFPDRFSGHQFPNYSSELNVNALLLGDSALYLCASSLDPGVGTGELFFGEGSRLTVL.

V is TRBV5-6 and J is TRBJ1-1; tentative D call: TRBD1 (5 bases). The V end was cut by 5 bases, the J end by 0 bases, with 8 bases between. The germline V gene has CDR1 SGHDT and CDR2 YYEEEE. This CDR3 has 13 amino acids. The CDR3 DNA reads TGTGCCAGCAGTCAGGGATTGAACACTGAAGCTTTCTTT. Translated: CASSQGLNTEAFF.

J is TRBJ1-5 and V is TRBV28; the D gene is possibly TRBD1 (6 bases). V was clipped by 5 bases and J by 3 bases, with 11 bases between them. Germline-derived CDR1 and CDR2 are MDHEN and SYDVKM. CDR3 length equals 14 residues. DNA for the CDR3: TGTGCCAGCAGTCGGCCAGGGGACAATCAGCCCCAGCATTTT. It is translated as CASSRPGDNQPQHF.

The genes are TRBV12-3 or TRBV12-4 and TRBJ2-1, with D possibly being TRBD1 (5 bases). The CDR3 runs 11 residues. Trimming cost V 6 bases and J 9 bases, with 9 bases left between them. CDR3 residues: CASSQRGEQFF. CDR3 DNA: TGTGCCAGCAGCCAAAGGGGTGAGCAGTTCTTC.

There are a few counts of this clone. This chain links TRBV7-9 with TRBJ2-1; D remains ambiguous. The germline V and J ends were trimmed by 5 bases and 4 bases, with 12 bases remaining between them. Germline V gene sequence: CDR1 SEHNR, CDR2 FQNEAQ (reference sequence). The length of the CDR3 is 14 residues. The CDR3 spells CASSRHDLYNEQFF. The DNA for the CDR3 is TGTGCCAGCAGCCGTCATGACTTATACAATGAGCAGTTCTTC.

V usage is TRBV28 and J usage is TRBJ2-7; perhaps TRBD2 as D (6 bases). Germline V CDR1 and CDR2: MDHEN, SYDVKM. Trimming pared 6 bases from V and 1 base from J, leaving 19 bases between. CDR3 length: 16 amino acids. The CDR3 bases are TGTGCCAGCAGCACGGGAGCTTTGTTTAGGTCCTACGAGCAGTACTTC. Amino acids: CASSTGALFRSYEQYF.

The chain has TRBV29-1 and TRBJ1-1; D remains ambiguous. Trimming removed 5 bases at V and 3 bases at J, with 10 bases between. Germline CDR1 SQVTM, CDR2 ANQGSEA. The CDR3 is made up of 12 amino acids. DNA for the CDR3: TGCAGCGTTCAGACGGACTACACTGAAGCTTTCTTT. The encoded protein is CSVQTDYTEAFF. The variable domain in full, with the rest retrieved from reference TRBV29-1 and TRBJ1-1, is SAVISQKPSRDICQRGTSLTIQCQVDSQVTMMFWYRQQPGQSLTLIATANQGSEATYESGFVIDKFPISRPNLTFSTLTVSNMSPEDSSIYLCSVQTDYTEAFFGQGTRLTVV.

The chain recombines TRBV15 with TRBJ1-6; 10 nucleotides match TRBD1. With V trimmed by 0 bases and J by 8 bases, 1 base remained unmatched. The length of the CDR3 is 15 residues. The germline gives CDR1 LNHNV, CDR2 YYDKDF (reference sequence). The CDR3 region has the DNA TGTGCCACCAGCAGAGAAGGACAGGGGGATTCACCCCTCCACTTT. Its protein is CATSREGQGDSPLHF.

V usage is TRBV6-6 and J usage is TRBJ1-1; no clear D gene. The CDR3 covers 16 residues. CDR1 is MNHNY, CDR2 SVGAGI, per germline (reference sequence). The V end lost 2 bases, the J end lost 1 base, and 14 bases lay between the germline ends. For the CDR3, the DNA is TGTGCCAGCAGTTACCCCCTGGAGATCCCGAACACTGAAGCTTTCTTT. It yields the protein CASSYPLEIPNTEAFF.

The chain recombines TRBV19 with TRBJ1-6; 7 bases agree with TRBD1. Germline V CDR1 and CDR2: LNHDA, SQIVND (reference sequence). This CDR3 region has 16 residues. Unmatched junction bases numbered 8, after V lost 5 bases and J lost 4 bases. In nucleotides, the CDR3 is TGTGCCAGTAGTTCCTCCGACAGGGTGTATAATTCACCCCTCCACTTT. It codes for CASSSSDRVYNSPLHF.

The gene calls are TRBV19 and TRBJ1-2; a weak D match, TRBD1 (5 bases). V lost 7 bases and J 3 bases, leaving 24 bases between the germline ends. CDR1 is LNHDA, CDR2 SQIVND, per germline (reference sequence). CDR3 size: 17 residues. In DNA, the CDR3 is TGTGCCAGTATGGGAACAGGCCCGACACTGGCGGACTATGGCTACACCTTC. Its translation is CASMGTGPTLADYGYTF.

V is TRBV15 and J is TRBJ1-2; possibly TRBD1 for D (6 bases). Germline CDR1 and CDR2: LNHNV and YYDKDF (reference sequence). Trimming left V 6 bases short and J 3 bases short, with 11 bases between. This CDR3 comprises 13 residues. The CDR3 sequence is CATSFSGDYGYTF. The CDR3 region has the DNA TGTGCCACCAGTTTTTCAGGGGACTATGGCTACACCTTC.

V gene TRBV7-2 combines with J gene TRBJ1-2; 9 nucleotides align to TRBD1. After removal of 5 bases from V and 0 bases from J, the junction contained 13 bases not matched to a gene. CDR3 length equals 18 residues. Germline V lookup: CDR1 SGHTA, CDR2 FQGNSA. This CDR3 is CASSRPRDRALANYGYTF. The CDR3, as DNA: TGTGCCAGCAGCAGGCCTCGGGACAGGGCCTTAGCTAACTATGGCTACACCTTC.

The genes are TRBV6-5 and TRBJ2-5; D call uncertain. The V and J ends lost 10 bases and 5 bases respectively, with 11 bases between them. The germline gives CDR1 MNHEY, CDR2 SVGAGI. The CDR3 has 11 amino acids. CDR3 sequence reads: CAIGAAETQYF. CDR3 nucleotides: TGTGCCATCGGAGCAGCGGAGACCCAGTACTTC.

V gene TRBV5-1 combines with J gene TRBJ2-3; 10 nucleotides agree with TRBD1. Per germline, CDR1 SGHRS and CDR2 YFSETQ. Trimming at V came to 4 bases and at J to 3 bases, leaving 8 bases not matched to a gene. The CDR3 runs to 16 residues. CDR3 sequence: CASSTLTGGNTDTQYF. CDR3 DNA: TGCGCCAGCAGCACCCTGACAGGGGGCAATACAGATACGCAGTATTTT.

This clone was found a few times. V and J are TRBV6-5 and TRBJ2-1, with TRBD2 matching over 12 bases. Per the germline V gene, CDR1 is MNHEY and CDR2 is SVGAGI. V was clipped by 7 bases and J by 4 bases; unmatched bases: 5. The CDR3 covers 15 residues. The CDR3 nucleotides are TGTGCCAGCACGATTACTAGCGGGGGGTACAATGAGCAGTTCTTC. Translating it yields CASTITSGGYNEQFF.

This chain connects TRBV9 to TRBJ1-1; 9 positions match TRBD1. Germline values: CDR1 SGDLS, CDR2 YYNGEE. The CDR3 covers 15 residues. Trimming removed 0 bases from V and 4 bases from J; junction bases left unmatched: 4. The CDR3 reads CASSVATTGGTEAFF. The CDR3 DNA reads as TGTGCCAGCAGCGTAGCTACGACAGGGGGCACTGAAGCTTTCTTT.